What follows is one T cell receptor beta chain and its context. Per the original methods: Estimation of nucleated cell counts was performed using reference gene primer amplification. Measured with immunoSEQ multiplex PCR; TCRdb has only the in-frame clones, and not every one. V and J calls and clone size come straight from that table; D and trimming were deduced from the DNA. The sample comprises nearly 350,000 clones, 91% of which are singletons, and roughly 3.5% rests with the top ten. Germline V gene lookup returns CDR1 SGHAT and CDR2 FQNNGV. V was clipped by 3 bases and J by 0 bases, with 8 bases between them. The CDR3 is 14 residues long. This entry belongs to a study of blood T cell repertoires in COVID-19. Study-wide context: Collection of acute and convalescent COVID-19 samples took place in the United States, Italy and Spain. T cells, B-cell-depleted T cells, or PBMCs supplied cDNA or gDNA.

J is TRBJ1-1 and V is TRBV11-2; perhaps TRBD1 as D (5 bases). Sequenced sample: peripheral blood. The receptor was derived from a woman aged 18-29 years who had recovered from COVID-19. The CDR3, as DNA: TGTGCCAGCAGCTTTACGGGGGTGAACACTGAAGCTTTCTTT. Its protein is CASSFTGVNTEAFF.